Detailed here is one T cell receptor (beta chain). Its antigen is not identified. This entry is derived from a study of T cell responses to AZD1222 COVID-19 vaccine. About the study: The study pooled second doses at about 4 or about 12 weeks.

Germline values: CDR1 MDHEN, CDR2 SYDVKM. There are 15 residues in the CDR3. Trimming left V 1 base short and J 2 bases short, with 9 bases between. Study-wide findings and caveats: Sampled repertoires all dated from after the peak T cell response.

Sequencing used immunoSEQ multiplex PCR; TCRdb keeps in-frame clones, though not all of them. The sample includes 130,000 to 150,000 clones, around 91% seen only once; the top ten take 4.5% to 6.5%. The clonotype originates from an adult in good health. The chain joins TRBV28 to TRBJ1-3; D perhaps matches TRBD1 (6 bases). The specimen was peripheral blood, collected on day 0 of AZD1222 vaccination. The CDR3 DNA reads TGTGCCAGCAGTTTATTAGGGGGAGCTGGAAACACCATATATTTT. Its protein is CASSLLGGAGNTIYF.